A single sample gave rise to the 26 T cell receptor beta chains below, sequenced in a study of T-cell memory formation after mild COVID-19. TCRdb reprocessed the 5' RACE reads with MiXCR, giving one entry per CDR3 protein. The sample consists of around 140,000 distinct CDR3 sequences, around 27% of them appearing once. What was sequenced was PBMCs or a T cell subset sorted from them (not recorded which). Receptors were obtained from an adult woman who had mild COVID-19 (a few samples of this study predate the infection). Cell type and time point are not known.

This clonotype was seen a few times. The chain joins TRBV12-3 or TRBV12-4 to TRBJ1-2; 7 nucleotides line up with TRBD1. Trimming took 5 bases from V and 4 from J; bases not matched to a gene: 10. The CDR3 loop spans 15 amino acids. CDR3 nucleotide sequence: TGTGCCAGCAGTGGAGGGGGACAGTTACCCTATGGCTACACCTTC. Translated: CASSGGGQLPYGYTF.

This clonotype was counted a few times. The J gene is TRBJ1-5, the V gene TRBV9; unclear D gene. The germline CDR1 and CDR2 sequences are SGDLS and YYNGEE. V dropped 1 base and J dropped 0 bases, with 8 bases sitting between them. There are 15 residues in the CDR3. The CDR3 region is CASSVSGISNQPQHF. CDR3 sequence (DNA): TGTGCCAGCAGCGTATCTGGGATTAGCAATCAGCCCCAGCATTTT.

The chain joins TRBV4-1 to TRBJ2-1, with TRBD2 matching over 14 bases. Trimming cost V 0 bases and J 5 bases; bases outside gene matches: 12. The CDR3 is 20 residues long. The V gene's germline CDR1 is MGHRA and CDR2 YSYEKL. Here the CDR3 DNA reads TGCGCCAGCAGCCAAGATATAGGACTAGCGGGGGGCCGAGGGGACAATGAGCAGTTCTTC. Its protein product is CASSQDIGLAGGRGDNEQFF.

The chain employs TRBV2 and TRBJ2-7; D is perhaps TRBD1 or TRBD2 (5 bases each). Germline V lookup: CDR1 SNHLY, CDR2 FYNNEI. This CDR3 spans 13 amino acids. V shed 10 bases and J shed 3 bases, with 16 bases lying between them. The CDR3 coding sequence is TGTGCCACCTCCGGGGACGCGGGCTACGAGCAGTACTTC. This encodes CATSGDAGYEQYF.

The chain joins TRBV9 to TRBJ2-2; D unclear. The CDR3 is 13 residues long. Germline CDR1 SGDLS, CDR2 YYNGEE. The V end lost 0 bases, the J end lost 6 bases, and 6 bases lay between the germline ends. CDR3 coding DNA: TGTGCCAGCAGCGTAGAACTCTCCGGGGAGCTGTTTTTT. Amino acid sequence: CASSVELSGELFF.

This rearrangement joins TRBV4-1 to TRBJ2-1, with a tentative D call TRBD2 (5 bases). Trimming removed 1 base from V and 8 bases from J, with 18 bases in between. The germline V gene encodes CDR1 MGHRA and CDR2 YSYEKL. The CDR3 has 16 amino acids. This CDR3 is CASSQGGLPGVDEQFF. The CDR3 DNA reads as TGCGCCAGCAGCCAAGGCGGGCTCCCTGGCGTTGATGAGCAGTTCTTC.

The genes are TRBV12-3 or TRBV12-4 and TRBJ2-3; D is perhaps TRBD1 (6 bases). Trimming stripped 3 bases from V and 2 bases from J, with 9 bases between. The CDR3 is made up of 14 amino acids. Written as DNA, the CDR3 is TGTGCCAGCAGTTTCGGACAGCTCACAGATACGCAGTATTTT. As protein: CASSFGQLTDTQYF.

This chain links TRBV30 with TRBJ1-1; D might be TRBD1 (5 bases). CDR1 and CDR2 (germline): GTSNPN, SVGIG (reference sequence). The V end lost 5 bases, the J end lost 4 bases, and 14 bases lay between the germline ends. The CDR3 extends over 13 amino acids. CDR3 in amino acids: CAWGLTEVTEAFF. DNA of the CDR3: TGTGCCTGGGGATTGACAGAGGTCACTGAAGCTTTCTTT.

V and J are TRBV23-1 and TRBJ2-3; perhaps TRBD1 as D (6 bases). TRBV23-1 is sorted into the ORF group, with uncertain function. Between the trimmed V and J ends, which lost 6 bases and 4 bases, there was a span of 14 bases. The CDR3 extends over 14 amino acids. This CDR3 is CASSTSGDADTQYF. The CDR3 nucleotides read TGCGCCAGCAGCACGTCAGGGGATGCAGATACGCAGTATTTT.

The chain links TRBV4-1 to TRBJ2-7; D perhaps matches TRBD1 (7 bases). Trimming shortened V by 3 bases and J by 3 bases, and 12 bases separated the two germline ends. Germline loops: CDR1 MGHRA, CDR2 YSYEKL. The CDR3 totals 14 residues. Here the CDR3 reads CASSQEGADYEQYF. CDR3 nucleotides: TGCGCCAGCAGCCAGGAGGGGGCAGACTACGAGCAGTACTTC.

The rearrangement uses TRBV4-1 and TRBJ2-5; unclear D gene. With 1 base removed from V and 4 bases from J, the gap between germline ends came to 13 bases. The CDR3 covers 15 residues. Germline-derived CDR1 and CDR2 are MGHRA and YSYEKL. The CDR3 DNA follows: TGCGCCAGCAGCCAAGTCGCATTCAGATCAGAGACCCAGTACTTC. Translated: CASSQVAFRSETQYF.

This clonotype showed up just a few times. This chain uses TRBV6-5 with TRBJ2-2; no definite D call. The V and J ends lost 0 bases and 4 bases respectively, with 9 bases between them. This CDR3 has 15 amino acids. From germline, CDR1 is MNHEY and CDR2 SVGAGI. CDR3 sequence: CASSYSGVSTGELFF. The CDR3 DNA sequence: TGTGCCAGCAGTTACTCTGGTGTCAGCACCGGGGAGCTGTTTTTT.

The chain couples TRBV7-6 to TRBJ1-2, with D hard to call. Trimming removed 0 bases from V and 3 bases from J, with 11 bases in between. CDR1 SGHVS and CDR2 FNYEAQ come from the germline V gene. The CDR3 extends over 15 amino acids. The DNA of the CDR3 is TGTGCCAGCAGCTTAGCGATTGGCGGATACTATGGCTACACCTTC. Its protein product is CASSLAIGGYYGYTF.

V and J are TRBV7-4 and TRBJ2-1; tentatively, D is TRBD2 (7 bases). This CDR3 has 16 amino acids. From germline, CDR1 is SGHVT and CDR2 SQSDAQ. Trimming pared 11 bases from V and 8 bases from J, leaving 28 bases between. The CDR3 DNA reads as TGTGCCGTCAGCTTCGGCGGGGGCCCCACTCGCGATGAGCAGTTCTTC. This gives the protein CAVSFGGGPTRDEQFF.

The chain uses TRBV5-1 and TRBJ2-7, with 13 bases lining up with TRBD2. CDR1 SGHRS and CDR2 YFSETQ come from the germline V gene. The CDR3 has 17 residues. V gave up 4 bases and J gave up 5 bases; unmatched junction bases: 12. As DNA, the CDR3 is TGCGCCAGCAGCCAGGAACCGACTAGCGGGAGGTACCACGAGCAGTACTTC. It specifies CASSQEPTSGRYHEQYF.

In its sample, this clonotype was seen once. This rearrangement joins TRBV4-1 to TRBJ2-7; D gene ambiguous. The ends were cut back, 1 base at V and 5 bases at J, with 12 bases in the middle. CDR1 is MGHRA, CDR2 YSYEKL, per germline. The CDR3 contains 14 residues. This CDR3 reads CASSQVNSDNEQYF. CDR3 DNA sequence: TGCGCCAGCAGCCAAGTCAATTCTGACAACGAGCAGTACTTC.

V usage is TRBV29-1 and J usage is TRBJ1-2; tentatively, D is TRBD1 (5 bases). Germline CDR1 reads SQVTM; CDR2 reads ANQGSEA. Trimming shortened V by 5 bases and J by 4 bases, and 11 bases separated the two germline ends. The CDR3 extends over 12 amino acids. The CDR3 here is CSVYTGRYGYTF. CDR3 in DNA: TGCAGCGTTTATACAGGACGCTATGGCTACACCTTC.

This clonotype was detected a few times. At one of its ends the junction is not consistent with the germline gene, which may arise from a read error. The CDR3 region has the DNA TGTGCTAGCAGCTTAGCCGGGACTAGCGGGAGGACCGATACGCAGTATTTT. Translating it yields CASSLAGTSGRTDTQYF. This chain connects TRBV7-7 to TRBJ2-3; 15 nucleotides align to TRBD2. Germline CDR1 and CDR2: SSHAT and FNYEAQ (reference sequence). The CDR3 is 17 amino acids.

The rearrangement links TRBV6-5 to TRBJ1-5; D remains ambiguous. The CDR3 has 14 residues. Trimming stripped 6 bases from V and 3 bases from J, with 12 bases between. Germline values: CDR1 MNHEY, CDR2 SVGAGI. DNA of the CDR3: TGTGCCAGCAGCACGGACGGTCCCAATCAGCCCCAGCATTTT. Encoded protein: CASSTDGPNQPQHF.

This clonotype has just a few counts. The chain joins TRBV7-2 to TRBJ2-7; D is ambiguous. The V gene lost 1 base and the J gene lost 1 base, with 8 bases spanning the gap. The CDR3 length is 14 residues. In germline, CDR1 is SGHTA, CDR2 FQGNSA. CDR3 nucleotides: TGTGCCAGCAGCTTAGAGGGCAGTTCCTACGAGCAGTACTTC. It translates to CASSLEGSSYEQYF.

This chain connects TRBV12-3 or TRBV12-4 to TRBJ1-2, with D tentatively TRBD1 (5 bases). The V end lost 3 bases, the J end lost 5 bases, and 7 bases lay between the germline ends. CDR3 length equals 12 residues. CDR3 in DNA: TGTGCCAGCAGTTTGTGGGGGTATGGCTACACCTTC. Protein product: CASSLWGYGYTF.

The gene calls are TRBV4-2 and TRBJ2-3, with 7 positions matching TRBD1. Germline V CDR1 and CDR2: LGHNA, YNFKEQ. The J segment lost 0 bases and the V segment lost 0 bases, leaving 3 bases of the junction unmatched. The CDR3 totals 16 residues. The chain's CDR3 is CASSQEGRGSTDTQYF. The DNA for the CDR3 is TGTGCCAGCAGCCAAGAGGGCAGGGGGAGCACAGATACGCAGTATTTT.

This clonotype was detected only a few times. The rearrangement links TRBV25-1 to TRBJ1-2, with 9 bases fitting TRBD1. This CDR3 comprises 14 residues. V trimming: 3 bases; J trimming: 3 bases; junction bases outside the gene matches: 2. Germline CDR1 MGHDK, CDR2 SYGVNS. The DNA for the CDR3 is TGTGCCAGCAGTGAGTGGACAGGGGACTATGGCTACACCTTC. It is translated as CASSEWTGDYGYTF.

V is TRBV12-3 or TRBV12-4 and J is TRBJ2-5; D is perhaps TRBD1 or TRBD2 (5 bases each). There are 14 residues in the CDR3. V was pared by 4 bases and J by 5 bases, with 14 bases between. The CDR3 loop is CASSSPTGRETQYF. In DNA, the CDR3 is TGTGCCAGCAGTTCCCCCACGGGACGGGAGACCCAGTACTTC.

The V gene is TRBV12-3 or TRBV12-4, the J gene TRBJ2-3, with 14 nucleotides matching TRBD2. Trimming at V came to 4 bases and at J to 7 bases, leaving 10 bases not matched to a gene. The CDR3 has 17 residues. The CDR3 bases are TGTGCCAGCAGTTCGCCCTCGACTAGCGGGGGGGGAAATACGCAGTATTTT. Its protein is CASSSPSTSGGGNTQYF.

The genes are TRBV7-2 and TRBJ2-7; 11 bases align to TRBD2. The V segment lost 0 bases and the J segment 13 bases; nucleotides outside the gene matches: 8. The CDR3 contains 14 residues. CDR1 is SGHTA and CDR2 is FQGNSA in the germline V gene. The CDR3 coding sequence is TGTGCCAGCAGCTTAGCGTGGGGACTAGCGGCTGAATACTTC. Its translation is CASSLAWGLAAEYF.